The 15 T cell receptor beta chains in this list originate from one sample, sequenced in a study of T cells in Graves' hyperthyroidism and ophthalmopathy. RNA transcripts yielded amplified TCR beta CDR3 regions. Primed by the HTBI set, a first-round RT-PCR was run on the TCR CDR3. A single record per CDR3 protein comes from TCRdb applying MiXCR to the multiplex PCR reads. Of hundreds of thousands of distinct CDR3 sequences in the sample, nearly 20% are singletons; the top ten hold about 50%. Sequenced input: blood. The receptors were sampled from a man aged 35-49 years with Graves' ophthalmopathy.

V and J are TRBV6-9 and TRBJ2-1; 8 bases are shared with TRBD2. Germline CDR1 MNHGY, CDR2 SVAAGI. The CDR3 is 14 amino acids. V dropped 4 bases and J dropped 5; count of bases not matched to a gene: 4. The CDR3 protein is CASSLPGGDNEQFF. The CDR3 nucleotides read TGTGCCAGCAGTTTACCGGGGGGGGACAATGAGCAGTTCTTC.

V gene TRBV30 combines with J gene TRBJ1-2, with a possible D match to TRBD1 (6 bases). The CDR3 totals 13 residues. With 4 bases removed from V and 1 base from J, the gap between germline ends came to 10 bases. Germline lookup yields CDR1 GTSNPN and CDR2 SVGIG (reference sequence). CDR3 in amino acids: CAWTQQGNYGYTF. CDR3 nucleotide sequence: TGTGCCTGGACGCAACAGGGTAACTATGGCTACACCTTC.

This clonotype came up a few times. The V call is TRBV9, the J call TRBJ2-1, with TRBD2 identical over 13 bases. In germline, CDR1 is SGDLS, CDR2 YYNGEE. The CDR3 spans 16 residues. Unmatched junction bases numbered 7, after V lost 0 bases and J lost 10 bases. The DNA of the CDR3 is TGTGCCAGCAGCGTAGGAACTAGCGGGAGGGCCAGAGAGCAGTTCTTC. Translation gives CASSVGTSGRAREQFF.

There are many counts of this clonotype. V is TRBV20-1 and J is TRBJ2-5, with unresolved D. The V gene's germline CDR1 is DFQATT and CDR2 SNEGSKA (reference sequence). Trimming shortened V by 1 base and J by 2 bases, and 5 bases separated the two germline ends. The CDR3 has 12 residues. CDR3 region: CSARVFQETQYF. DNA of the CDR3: TGCAGTGCTAGAGTGTTTCAAGAGACCCAGTACTTC.

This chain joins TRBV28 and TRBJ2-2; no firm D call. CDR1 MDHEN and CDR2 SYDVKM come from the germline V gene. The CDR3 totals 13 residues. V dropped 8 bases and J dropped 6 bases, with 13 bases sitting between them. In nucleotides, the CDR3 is TGTGCCAGCTCCCGACAAGAAGCCGGGGAGCTGTTTTTT. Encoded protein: CASSRQEAGELFF.

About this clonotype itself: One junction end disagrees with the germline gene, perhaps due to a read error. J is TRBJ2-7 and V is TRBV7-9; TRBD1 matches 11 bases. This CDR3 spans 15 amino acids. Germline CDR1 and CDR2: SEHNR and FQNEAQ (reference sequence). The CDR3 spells CPSSSGQGASGEQYF. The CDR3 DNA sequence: TGTCCCAGCAGCTCTGGACAGGGGGCTTCGGGGGAGCAGTACTTC.

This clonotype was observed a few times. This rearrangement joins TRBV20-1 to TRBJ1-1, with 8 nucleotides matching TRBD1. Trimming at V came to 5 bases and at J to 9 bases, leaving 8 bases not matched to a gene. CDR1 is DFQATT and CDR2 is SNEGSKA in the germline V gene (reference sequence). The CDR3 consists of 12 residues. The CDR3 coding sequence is TGCAGTGCTCCGGACAGGGACCTTAAAGCTTTCTTT. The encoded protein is CSAPDRDLKAFF.

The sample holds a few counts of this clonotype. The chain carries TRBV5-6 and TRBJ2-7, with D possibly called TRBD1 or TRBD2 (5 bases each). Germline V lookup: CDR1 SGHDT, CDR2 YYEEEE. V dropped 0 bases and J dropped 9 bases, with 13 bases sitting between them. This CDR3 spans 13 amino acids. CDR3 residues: CASSLGTSAGQYF. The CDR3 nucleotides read TGTGCCAGCAGCTTGGGGACATCCGCGGGGCAGTACTTC.

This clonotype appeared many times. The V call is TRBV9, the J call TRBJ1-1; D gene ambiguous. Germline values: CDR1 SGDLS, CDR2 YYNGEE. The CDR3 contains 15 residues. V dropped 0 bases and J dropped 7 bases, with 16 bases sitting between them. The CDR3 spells CASSVGAVGVGEAFF. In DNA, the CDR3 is TGTGCCAGCAGCGTAGGCGCCGTTGGGGTCGGTGAAGCTTTCTTT.

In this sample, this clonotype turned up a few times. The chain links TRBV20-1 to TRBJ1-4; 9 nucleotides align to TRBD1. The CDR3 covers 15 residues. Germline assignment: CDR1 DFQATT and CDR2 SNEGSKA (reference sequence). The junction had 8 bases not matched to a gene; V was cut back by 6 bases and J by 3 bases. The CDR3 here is CSAFDRGGANEKLFF. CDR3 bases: TGCAGTGCCTTTGACAGGGGGGGAGCTAATGAAAAACTGTTTTTT.

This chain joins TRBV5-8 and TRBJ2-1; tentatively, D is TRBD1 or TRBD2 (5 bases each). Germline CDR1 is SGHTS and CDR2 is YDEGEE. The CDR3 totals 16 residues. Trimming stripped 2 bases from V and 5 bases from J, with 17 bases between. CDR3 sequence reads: CASSFAGLRGHNEQFF. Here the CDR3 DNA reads TGTGCCAGCAGCTTTGCGGGCCTTCGGGGCCACAATGAGCAGTTCTTC.

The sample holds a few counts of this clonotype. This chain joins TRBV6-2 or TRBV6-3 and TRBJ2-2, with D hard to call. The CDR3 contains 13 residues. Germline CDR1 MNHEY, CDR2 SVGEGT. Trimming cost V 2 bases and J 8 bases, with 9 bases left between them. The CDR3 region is CASSYGSAGELFF. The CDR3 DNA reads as TGTGCCAGCAGTTACGGATCCGCAGGGGAGCTGTTTTTT.

The CDR3 loop is CASGRQVNTGELFF. Here the CDR3 DNA reads TGTGCCAGCGGGAGACAGGTGAACACCGGGGAGCTGTTTTTT. This chain uses TRBV6-1 with TRBJ2-2; a weak D match, TRBD1 (6 bases). V lost 8 bases to trimming and J lost 1 base, with 11 bases between them. The germline V gene has CDR1 MNHNS and CDR2 SASEGT. The CDR3 consists of 14 residues.

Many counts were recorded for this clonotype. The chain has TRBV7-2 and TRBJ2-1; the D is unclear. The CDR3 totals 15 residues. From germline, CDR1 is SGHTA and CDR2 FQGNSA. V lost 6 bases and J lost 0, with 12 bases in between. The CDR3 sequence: CASSSTRGSYNEQFF. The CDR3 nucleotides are TGTGCCAGCAGTTCAACCCGTGGCTCCTACAATGAGCAGTTCTTC.

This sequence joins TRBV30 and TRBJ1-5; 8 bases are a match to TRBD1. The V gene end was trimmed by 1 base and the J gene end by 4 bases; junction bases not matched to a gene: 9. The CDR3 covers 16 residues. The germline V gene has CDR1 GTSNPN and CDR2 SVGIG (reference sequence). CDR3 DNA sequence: TGTGCCTGGAGTGCCCACAGGGGGGGCTTTAATCAGCCCCAGCATTTT. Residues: CAWSAHRGGFNQPQHF.